This entry lists 14 T cell receptor beta chains sequenced from one sample in a study of blood T cell repertoires in COVID-19. Sequencing was performed with immunoSEQ multiplex PCR; in TCRdb, only in-frame clones are kept and a portion is missing. The data hold some 70,000 clones, with around 89% observed a single time. What was sequenced was peripheral blood. The source is a man aged 60 to 75 with acute or convalescent COVID-19.

This rearrangement joins TRBV7-9 to TRBJ1-3; the match to TRBD1 covers 7 bases. The CDR3 has 16 amino acids. CDR1 is SEHNR and CDR2 is FQNEAQ in the germline V gene (reference sequence). The junction had 7 bases not matched to a gene; V was cut back by 5 bases and J by 0 bases. CDR3 bases: TGTGCCAGCAGCCACCGACAGGGAATCTCTGGAAACACCATATATTTT. It specifies CASSHRQGISGNTIYF.

This rearrangement joins TRBV5-1 to TRBJ2-2; TRBD2 matches at 15 bases. The CDR3 covers 15 residues. From germline, CDR1 is SGHRS and CDR2 YFSETQ. V lost 5 bases and J lost 6; bases outside the gene matches: 2. The CDR3 region is CASRGLAGGAGELFF. The CDR3 coding sequence is TGCGCCAGCAGGGGACTAGCGGGAGGTGCCGGGGAGCTGTTTTTT.

A word on this clone: The same CDR3 can be traced to other DNA sequences in this sample. This chain joins TRBV7-9 and TRBJ2-7; 8 bases agree with TRBD1. The germline gives CDR1 SEHNR, CDR2 FQNEAQ (reference sequence). V was pared by 5 bases and J by 4 bases, with 7 bases of the junction left unmatched. This CDR3 is 14 amino acids long. CDR3 in DNA: TGTGCCAGCAGCCTGGCCGGGACAGGTTACGAGCAGTACTTC. This codes for CASSLAGTGYEQYF.

The chain carries TRBV3-1 (or the pseudogene TRBV3-2) and TRBJ2-2; the match to TRBD1 covers 7 bases. The CDR3 has 14 amino acids. V lost 3 bases, J lost 7 bases, and 5 bases stayed unmatched. Germline loops: CDR1 LGHDT, CDR2 YNNKEL (reference sequence). The CDR3 region is CASSHDRVDGELFF. CDR3 nucleotide sequence: TGTGCCAGCAGCCATGACAGGGTCGACGGGGAGCTGTTTTTT.

The chain links TRBV24-1 to TRBJ2-5, with 10 bases that match TRBD1. The junction had 9 bases not matched to a gene; V was cut back by 5 bases and J by 4 bases. This CDR3 has 16 residues. Germline values: CDR1 KGHDR, CDR2 SFDVKD. CDR3 protein: CATSAATGGARETQYF. In DNA form, the CDR3 reads TGTGCCACCAGTGCCGCGACAGGGGGCGCACGAGAGACCCAGTACTTC.

The V call is TRBV3-1 (or the pseudogene TRBV3-2), the J call TRBJ1-1; no definite D call. V gave up 1 base and J gave up 3 bases, with 6 bases separating them. The CDR3 sequence is 13 residues long. Germline CDR1 reads LGHDT; CDR2 reads YNNKEL (reference sequence). The DNA of the CDR3 is TGTGCCAGCAGCCAAGGGCAGTACACTGAAGCTTTCTTT. It is translated as CASSQGQYTEAFF.

The chain couples TRBV2 to TRBJ2-7, with 10 bases that match TRBD2. After removal of 7 bases from V and 4 bases from J, the junction contained 16 bases not matched to a gene. The CDR3 has 17 amino acids. Germline CDR1 and CDR2: SNHLY and FYNNEI. CDR3 sequence (DNA): TGTGCCAGCACCGGGGGACTGTTGGCTAGCGGGAGTTACGAGCAGTACTTC. Amino acids: CASTGGLLASGSYEQYF.

V usage is TRBV5-1 and J usage is TRBJ2-7; TRBD2 matches at 13 bases. The CDR3 is made up of 17 amino acids. J was trimmed by 0 bases and V by 3 bases; bases with no gene match: 6. The V gene's germline CDR1 is SGHRS and CDR2 YFSETQ. This chain's CDR3 is CASSYGLAGASSYEQYF. Written as DNA, the CDR3 is TGCGCCAGCAGCTACGGACTAGCGGGGGCCAGCTCCTACGAGCAGTACTTC.

This sequence joins TRBV5-4 and TRBJ2-7; 11 bases are a match to TRBD1. CDR1 SGHNT and CDR2 YYREEE come from the germline V gene (reference sequence). V dropped 0 bases and J dropped 3; count of bases not matched to a gene: 5. The CDR3 contains 16 residues. The CDR3 coding sequence is TGTGCCAGCAGCTTGGGACCGGGACAGGGGGGCTACGAGCAGTACTTC. Protein product: CASSLGPGQGGYEQYF.

This clone appeared once. The rearrangement links TRBV13 to TRBJ2-2; maybe TRBD1 (5 bases). V was clipped by 7 bases and J by 4 bases, with 19 bases between them. This CDR3 comprises 16 residues. Germline V gene lookup returns CDR1 PRHDT and CDR2 FYEKMQ (reference sequence). This CDR3 reads CASNFLGVRPTGELFF. The CDR3 DNA follows: TGTGCCAGCAACTTTCTAGGGGTCCGGCCCACCGGGGAGCTGTTTTTT.

J is TRBJ2-1 and V is TRBV27; no firm D call. V lost 3 bases and J lost 2, with 5 bases in between. CDR3 length: 13 residues. CDR1 is MNHEY and CDR2 is SMNVEV in the germline V gene (reference sequence). CDR3 sequence: CASSFTAYNEQFF. The CDR3 DNA sequence: TGTGCCAGCAGTTTCACAGCCTACAATGAGCAGTTCTTC.

J is TRBJ2-3 and V is TRBV10-3, with D perhaps TRBD1 (6 bases). The CDR3 covers 16 residues. In germline, CDR1 is ENHRY, CDR2 SYGVKD. Trimming took 2 bases from V and 4 from J, leaving 16 bases between them. The CDR3 DNA sequence: TGTGCCATCAGTGAGAGGTACAGGGTTGAAGCAGATACGCAGTATTTT. Encoded protein: CAISERYRVEADTQYF.

The V and J genes are TRBV19 and TRBJ2-7; 7 bases align to TRBD1. Germline CDR1 and CDR2: LNHDA and SQIVND (reference sequence). V was clipped by 2 bases and J by 2 bases; unmatched bases: 6. The CDR3 has 15 residues. The DNA for the CDR3 is TGTGCCAGTAGTATATTAGGAAGGGGGCCCTACGAGCAGTACTTC. This encodes CASSILGRGPYEQYF. Filled out from reference TRBV19 and TRBJ2-7, the complete variable domain reads DGGITQSPKYLFRKEGQNVTLSCEQNLNHDAMYWYRQDPGQGLRLIYYSQIVNDFQKGDIAEGYSVSREKKESFPLTVTSAQKNPTAFYLCASSILGRGPYEQYFGPGTRLTVT.

V usage is TRBV19 and J usage is TRBJ1-1; D remains unclear. The CDR3 contains 13 residues. CDR1 and CDR2 from the germline V gene are LNHDA and SQIVND (reference sequence). Trimming left V 4 bases short and J 7 bases short, with 13 bases between. CDR3 coding DNA: TGTGCCAGTAGTACTAATACCGGGTATGAAGCTTTCTTT. Encoded protein: CASSTNTGYEAFF.